This T cell receptor (beta chain) originates from a study of OX40 agonist ivuxolimab in advanced cancers. Germline V gene data show CDR1 as SGHAT and CDR2 as FQNNGV. V was shortened by 5 bases and J by 7 bases, with 26 bases between the two germline ends. The CDR3 totals 17 residues. Sequenced by immunoSEQ multiplex PCR; TCRdb stores in-frame clones only, minus some. Among roughly 80,000 clones, roughly 92% were seen once, and the ten largest hold about 6.6%. The chain combines TRBV11-2 with TRBJ2-5; perhaps D is TRBD1 or TRBD2 (7 bases each). The TCR was taken from an adult with an advanced solid tumor such as melanoma, head and neck, liver or kidney cancer. Sample: CD4+ or CD8+ T cells sorted from blood, taken in a trial of the OX40 agonist ivuxolimab. The CDR3 sequence: CASSPFGVRGGPGTQYF. Written as DNA, the CDR3 is TGTGCCAGCAGCCCTTTCGGGGTCAGGGGGGGACCGGGGACCCAGTACTTC.